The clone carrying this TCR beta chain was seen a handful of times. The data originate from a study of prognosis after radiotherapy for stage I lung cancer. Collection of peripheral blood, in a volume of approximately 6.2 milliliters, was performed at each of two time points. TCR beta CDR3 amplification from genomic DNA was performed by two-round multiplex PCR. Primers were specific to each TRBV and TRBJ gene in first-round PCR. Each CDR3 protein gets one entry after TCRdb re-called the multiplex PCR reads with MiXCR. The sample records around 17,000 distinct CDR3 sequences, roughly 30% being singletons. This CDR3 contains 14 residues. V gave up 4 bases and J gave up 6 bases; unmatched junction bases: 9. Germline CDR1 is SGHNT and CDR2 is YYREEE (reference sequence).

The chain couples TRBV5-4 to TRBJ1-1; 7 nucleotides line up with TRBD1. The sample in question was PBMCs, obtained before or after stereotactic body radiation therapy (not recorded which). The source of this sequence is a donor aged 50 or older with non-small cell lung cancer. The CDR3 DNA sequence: TGTGCCAGCAGCCCGCGAAGGGGGCTACCTGAAGCTTTCTTT. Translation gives CASSPRRGLPEAFF.